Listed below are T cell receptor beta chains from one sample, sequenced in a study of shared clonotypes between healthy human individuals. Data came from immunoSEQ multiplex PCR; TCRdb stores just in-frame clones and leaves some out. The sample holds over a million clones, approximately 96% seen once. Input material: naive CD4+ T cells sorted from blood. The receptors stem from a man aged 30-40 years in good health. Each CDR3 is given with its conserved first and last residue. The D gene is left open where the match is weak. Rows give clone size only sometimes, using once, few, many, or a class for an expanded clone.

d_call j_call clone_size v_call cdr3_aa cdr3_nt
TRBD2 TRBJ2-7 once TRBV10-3 CAISASIVSGSKHEQYF TGTGCCATCAGTGCATCGATAGTTAGCGGGAGCAAACACGAGCAGTACTTC
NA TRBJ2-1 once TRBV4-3 CASSPLGGSYNEQFF TGCGCCAGCAGCCCCCTGGGGGGCTCCTACAATGAGCAGTTCTTC
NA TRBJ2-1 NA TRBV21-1 CASTCECDEQFF TGTGCCAGCACGTGCGAATGCGATGAGCAGTTCTTC
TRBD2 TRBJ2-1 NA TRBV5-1 CASSFMTSGSWSSYNEQFF TGCGCCAGCAGCTTTATGACTAGCGGGAGTTGGAGCTCCTACAATGAGCAGTTCTTC
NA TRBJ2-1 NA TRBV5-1 CASSLDPDRYNEQFF TGCGCCAGCAGCTTGGACCCGGACAGATACAATGAGCAGTTCTTC
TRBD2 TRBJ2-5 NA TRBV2 CASMTSGETQYF TGTGCCAGCATGACTAGCGGAGAGACCCAGTACTTC
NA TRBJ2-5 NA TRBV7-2 CASSPGGAQETQYF TGTGCCAGCAGTCCAGGGGGGGCCCAAGAGACCCAGTACTTC
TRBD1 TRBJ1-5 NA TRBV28 CASSEGTVAQPQHF TGTGCCAGCAGTGAAGGGACAGTGGCCCAGCCCCAGCATTTT
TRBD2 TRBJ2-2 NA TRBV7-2 CASSLRLARGGELFF TGTGCCAGCAGTCTACGACTAGCTAGGGGCGGGGAGCTGTTTTTT
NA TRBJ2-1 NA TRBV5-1 CASSLSVNNEQFF TGCGCCAGCAGCTTGAGTGTTAACAATGAGCAGTTCTTC
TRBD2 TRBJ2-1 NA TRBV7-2 CASRRTSGTEINEQFF TGTGCCAGCAGAAGGACTAGCGGGACGGAAATCAATGAGCAGTTCTTC
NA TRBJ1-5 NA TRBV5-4 CASSLGQGQPQHF TGTGCCAGCAGCTTGGGGCAGGGTCAGCCCCAGCATTTT
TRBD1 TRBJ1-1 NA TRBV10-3 CAISLDRGAEAFF TGTGCCATCAGTCTCGACAGGGGCGCTGAAGCTTTCTTT
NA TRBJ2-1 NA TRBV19 CASSIDGVAAPFF TGTGCCAGTAGTATAGATGGAGTGGCAGCCCCGTTCTTC
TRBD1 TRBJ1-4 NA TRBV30 CAWGEGARNEKLFF TGTGCCTGGGGAGAGGGGGCCCGTAATGAAAAACTGTTTTTT
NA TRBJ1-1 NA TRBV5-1 CASSTGGHSITEAFF TGCGCCAGCAGCACGGGGGGGCACAGTATAACTGAAGCTTTCTTT
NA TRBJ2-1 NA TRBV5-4 CAIDSWASYNEQFF TGTGCCATCGACAGTTGGGCTTCCTACAATGAGCAGTTCTTC
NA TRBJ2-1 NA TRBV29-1 CSADEQFF TGCAGCGCCGATGAGCAGTTCTTC
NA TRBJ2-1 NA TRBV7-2 CASNLKRISYNEQFF TGTGCCAGCAACTTAAAGCGGATCTCCTACAATGAGCAGTTCTTC
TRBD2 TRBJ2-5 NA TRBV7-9 CASSPHGGGRETQYF TGTGCCAGCAGCCCCCATGGGGGCGGGAGGGAGACCCAGTACTTC
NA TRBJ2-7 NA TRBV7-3 CASSLSGTGEQYF TGTGCCAGCAGCTTAAGCGGGACGGGGGAGCAGTACTTC
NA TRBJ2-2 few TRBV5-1 CASSSAGELFF TGCGCCAGCAGCTCGGCCGGGGAGCTGTTTTTT
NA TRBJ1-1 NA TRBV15 CATSREPGGRTGEAFF TGTGCCACCAGCAGAGAGCCTGGGGGTCGTACGGGTGAAGCTTTCTTT
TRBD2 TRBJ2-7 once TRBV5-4 CASSPSGPNYYEQYF TGTGCCAGCAGCCCTAGCGGGCCGAATTACTACGAGCAGTACTTC
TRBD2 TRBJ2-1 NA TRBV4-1 CASSQNPGLTYNEQFF TGCGCCAGCAGCCAAAACCCGGGACTAACCTACAATGAGCAGTTCTTC
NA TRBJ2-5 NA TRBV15 CATSRGSGPGQETQYF TGTGCCACCAGCAGAGGGTCAGGGCCAGGCCAAGAGACCCAGTACTTC
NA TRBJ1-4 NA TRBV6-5 CASSYSPVSNEKLFF TGTGCCAGCAGTTACTCTCCGGTATCAAATGAAAAACTGTTTTTT
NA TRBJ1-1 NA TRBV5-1 CASSWTMDLNTEAFF TGCGCCAGCAGCTGGACCATGGACTTGAACACTGAAGCTTTCTTT
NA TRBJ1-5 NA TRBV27 CASSPSWDQPQHF TGTGCCAGCAGTCCATCGTGGGACCAGCCCCAGCATTTT
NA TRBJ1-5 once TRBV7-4 CASRGWWQQGQPQHF TGTGCCAGCAGGGGTTGGTGGCAGCAAGGACAGCCCCAGCATTTT
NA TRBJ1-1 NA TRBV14 CASSQLDGQLPSF TGTGCCAGCAGCCAACTCGATGGACAGCTGCCCAGTTTT
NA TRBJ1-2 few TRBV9 CASSVGYANYGYTF TGTGCCAGCAGCGTAGGGTATGCGAACTATGGCTACACCTTC
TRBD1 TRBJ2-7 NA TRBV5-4 CASSFRDRDEQYF TGTGCCAGCAGCTTCCGGGACAGGGATGAGCAGTACTTC
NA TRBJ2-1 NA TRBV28 CASSTHGQLRNEQFF TGTGCCAGCAGTACACACGGACAGCTCCGCAATGAGCAGTTCTTC
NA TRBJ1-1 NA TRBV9 CASSVVPMNTEAFF TGTGCCAGCAGCGTCGTGCCTATGAACACTGAAGCTTTCTTT
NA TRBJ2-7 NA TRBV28 CAGGWRGRYEQYF TGTGCCGGAGGGTGGAGGGGGAGGTACGAGCAGTACTTC
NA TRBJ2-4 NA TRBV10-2 CASSEMGNIQYF TGCGCCAGCAGTGAAATGGGGAACATTCAGTACTTC
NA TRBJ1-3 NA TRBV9 CASNKGENGNTIYF TGTGCCAGCAACAAGGGAGAGAACGGAAACACCATATATTTT
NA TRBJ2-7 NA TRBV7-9 CASSLSGTEAEQYF TGTGCCAGCAGCCTATCCGGGACCGAGGCAGAGCAGTACTTC
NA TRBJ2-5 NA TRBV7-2 CASSRRGPQGMGYQETQYF TGTGCCAGCAGCCGCAGGGGCCCCCAGGGGATGGGCTATCAAGAGACCCAGTACTTC
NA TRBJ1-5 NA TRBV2 CASTLLAASNQPQHF TGTGCCAGCACCCTATTGGCAGCTAGCAATCAGCCCCAGCATTTT
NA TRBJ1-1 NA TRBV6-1 CASSGQQVLGTEAFF TGTGCCAGCAGTGGACAACAGGTCCTCGGCACTGAAGCTTTCTTT
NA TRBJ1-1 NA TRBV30 CAWNFGGNTEAFF TGTGCCTGGAATTTCGGGGGGAACACTGAAGCTTTCTTT